This T cell receptor beta chain was retrieved from a study of T-cell reconstitution after alpha-beta-depleted transplantation in children. Overall study results and limits: Newly produced T cells mostly accounted for T-cell counts and diversity one year post-transplant. The origin of alpha-beta T cells about two months after transplant was reportedly several hundred expanded graft clones.

CDR1 and CDR2 (germline): DFQATT, SNEGSKA (reference sequence). Trimming removed 6 bases at V and 0 bases at J, with 18 bases between. This CDR3 region has 16 residues. Unique molecular identifiers were incorporated into the prepared TCRbeta library. Each CDR3 protein gets one entry after TCRdb re-called the PCR reads with MiXCR. The sample records around 670,000 distinct CDR3 sequences, around 13% being singletons. This clonotype was found a few times. Its antigen is not identified. The chain employs TRBV20-1 and TRBJ1-3, with TRBD1 as a possible D gene (6 bases). The specimen comprised PBMCs, sampled before TCRalphabeta/CD19-depleted stem cell transplant. The source of this sequence is a girl aged 2-9 years with congenital amegakaryocytic thrombocytopenia, due to receive a stem cell transplant. CDR3 nucleotides: TGCAGTGCGGATGGTCGCGAGGGGGGCTCTGGAAACACCATATATTTT. Translating gives CSADGREGGSGNTIYF.